The present entry profiles one TCR beta chain with its context. This clone's antigen is unknown. It has no much larger one-base neighbor in the sample; base qualities were not kept. The data originate from a study of blood T cell repertoires in COVID-19 (dated by TCRdb to about 2020). Some background on the complete study: Samples covering the acute and convalescent phases of COVID-19 were provided by collaborators in the United States, Italy and Spain. The prospective study material was composed of cDNA or gDNA derived from T cells, B-cell-depleted T cells, or PBMCs. The dataset comprised deeply sampled blood TCRbeta repertoires from subjects exposed to, actively infected with, or recovered from COVID-19. The repertoires were released in a freely available public database meant as a resource for research on the immune response to SARS-CoV-2. Samples were obtained from the ongoing ImmuneRACE study (first 160 participants) and from some 1,200 subjects provided by 6 global collaborators. Nearly every sample came with metadata listing a de-identified subject ID, COVID-19 status, age in years and sex. Where available, HLA class I and class II types were obtained from metadata supplied by the sample provider rather than from assay-based typing. General findings and caveats noted by the study authors: Clinical and demographic metadata were provided uncurated, with the amount varying by source and participant.

In Seattle, one collaborating source enrolled patients while the infection was active and tracked those patients longitudinally over the course of disease. The collaborating institutions used their own protocols to collect whole blood in K2EDTA tubes. For TCRbeta analysis, collaborators shipped samples in one of three forms: frozen whole blood, isolated PBMCs, or DNA extracted from either of those sample types. The immunoSEQ Assay, a bias-controlled multiplex PCR, was used to amplify TCRbeta CDR3 regions from genomic DNA. The paper's processing steps were these. Nucleated cell counts per sample were estimated from amplification of reference gene primers within the assay. To quantify the absolute abundance of each unique TCRbeta CDR3 rearrangement, sequence reads were collapsed and filtered. For each sample, productive Simpson clonality was calculated as the square root of Simpson's diversity index across productive rearrangements. In TCRdb, the immuneACCESS table is reduced to in-frame sequences with V and J assigned. These tables do not hold every clone; where another copy was compared, an unresolved V gene accounts for under half, and the others remain unexplained. V and J calls and clone size are copied from that table; D and trimming were computed from the DNA. This sample holds approximately 110,000 clones; roughly 92% were observed only once. Around 2% of the sample comes from the top ten.

The trim is 4 bases for V and 0 bases for J, with a gap of 9 bases between the germline ends. CDR1 and CDR2 were assigned from the germline V gene (reference sequence) as LGHDT and YNNKEL. The cysteine opens and the phenylalanine closes a CDR3 of 14 amino acids. Only CDR3 DNA is held: 42 bases, read in frame from base 1. What was sequenced was peripheral blood. This receptor was taken from a middle-aged man with COVID-19, enrolled during active disease. The chain is made from TRBV3-1 (or the pseudogene TRBV3-2) and TRBJ1-1; the D region possibly corresponds to TRBD1 (5 bases align). CDR3 reads: CASSRGQLNTEAFF. The DNA sequence reads TGTGCCAGCAGCCGAGGACAATTGAACACTGAAGCTTTCTTT.